Listed here are 11 T cell receptor beta chains from one sample, sequenced in a study of breast tumors, draining lymph nodes, adjacent tissues (dated by TCRdb to the mid-2010s). Lymph node samples were obtained from the axillary draining lymph nodes of breast cancer patients. The library was obtained by multiplex PCR. The instrument was an Illumina HiSeq 2000. In-frame beta chains were kept once TCRdb had trimmed the public reads at Q25 with fastp and called clones with MiXCR. Entries that share a CDR3 protein sequence are merged under the most common genes and DNA. This sample gives a few hundred thousand distinct CDR3 sequences in total; approximately 36% of them show up just once. The ten largest clones represent 3% to 4% of the sample. The sample taken for sequencing was axillary lymph node tissue. Receptors were obtained from a female donor with breast cancer. Some clones in this sample may be carry-over from other donors' samples.

The sample holds one count of this clonotype. This chain joins TRBV4-3 and TRBJ1-6, with 10 bases aligning to TRBD1. The CDR3 runs 16 residues. The J segment lost 8 bases and the V segment lost 4 bases, leaving 8 bases of the junction unmatched. Germline V gives CDR1 LGHNA, CDR2 YSLEER. CDR3 DNA sequence: TGCGCCAGCAGCCCCCACGACAGGGGGCCAGATTCACCCCTCCACTTT. Its protein is CASSPHDRGPDSPLHF.

This clonotype came up a few times. The chain joins TRBV27 to TRBJ1-6, with 11 bases identical to TRBD1. Germline loops: CDR1 MNHEY, CDR2 SMNVEV (reference sequence). With V trimmed by 6 bases and J by 5 bases, 6 bases remained unmatched. The CDR3 totals 16 residues. CDR3 nucleotides: TGTGCCAGCAGACCGTCGGACAGGGGGCATAATTCACCCCTCCACTTT. Translated: CASRPSDRGHNSPLHF.

This clonotype was seen repeatedly, ten times or more. The chain combines TRBV3-1 with TRBJ2-7, with 8 bases aligning to TRBD2. This CDR3 region has 16 residues. With V trimmed by 0 bases and J by 2 bases, 6 bases remained unmatched. Germline values: CDR1 LGHDT, CDR2 YNNKEL (reference sequence). The CDR3 is CASSQEAELAAYEQYF. Here the CDR3 DNA reads TGTGCCAGCAGCCAAGAAGCAGAACTAGCGGCCTACGAGCAGTACTTC.

This clonotype has a count of ten or more. The chain links TRBV6-6 to TRBJ2-3; D call uncertain. Germline-derived CDR1 and CDR2 are MNHNY and SVGAGI (reference sequence). The CDR3 is 16 residues long. Trimming left V 6 bases short and J 2 bases short, with 18 bases between. The chain's CDR3 is CASRPRWRDNTDTQYF. Here the CDR3 DNA reads TGTGCCAGCAGGCCTCGTTGGCGAGATAACACAGATACGCAGTATTTT.

In this sample, this clonotype turned up many times. Germline and junction disagree at one end, which may indicate a read error. V gene TRBV2 combines with J gene TRBJ2-7; D assignment may be TRBD1 or TRBD2 (5 bases each). CDR3 length: 11 amino acids. Germline assignment: CDR1 SNHLY and CDR2 FYNNEI. CDR3 in DNA: TGTGCCAGCAGTGAACGGGGCCGCCCGACCTTC. Its protein product is CASSERGRPTF.

This clonotype was observed many times. The chain carries TRBV2 and TRBJ2-3; a weak D match, TRBD2 (6 bases). The CDR3 length is 17 residues. The V and J ends lost 2 bases and 2 bases respectively, with 17 bases between them. Germline loops: CDR1 SNHLY, CDR2 FYNNEI. The CDR3 DNA reads TGTGCCAGCAGTGAATCCACTAGCTCCATAAACACAGATACGCAGTATTTT. Protein sequence: CASSESTSSINTDTQYF.

Regarding this clonotype: A clone one base away is much larger, so this may be a read error. V is TRBV20-1 and J is TRBJ2-5; TRBD1 aligns across 9 bases. There are 14 residues in the CDR3. The germline gives CDR1 DFQATT, CDR2 SNEGSKA (reference sequence). In nucleotides, the CDR3 is TGCAGTGCTTCACAGGGGGCTCACCAAGACACCCAGTACTTC. Translated, it gives CSASQGAHQDTQYF.

This clonotype was detected many times. This chain joins TRBV6-1 and TRBJ1-6; 8 bases are a match to TRBD1. J was trimmed by 9 bases and V by 7 bases; bases with no gene match: 8. The CDR3 runs to 14 residues. Germline CDR1 is MNHNS and CDR2 is SASEGT. As DNA, the CDR3 is TGTGCCAGCACCGACAGGGGACGAGGTTCACCCCTCCACTTT. It translates to CASTDRGRGSPLHF.

The rearrangement links TRBV19 to TRBJ1-3; the D is unclear. In germline, CDR1 is LNHDA, CDR2 SQIVND (reference sequence). The CDR3 length is 13 residues. Trimming shortened V by 5 bases and J by 0 bases, and 5 bases separated the two germline ends. CDR3 in DNA: TGTGCCAGTAGTTGGGCCTCTGGAAACACCATATATTTT. Amino acids: CASSWASGNTIYF. Complete variable domain (other parts from reference TRBV19 and TRBJ1-3): DGGITQSPKYLFRKEGQNVTLSCEQNLNHDAMYWYRQDPGQGLRLIYYSQIVNDFQKGDIAEGYSVSREKKESFPLTVTSAQKNPTAFYLCASSWASGNTIYFGEGSWLTVV.

The count of this clonotype is one. The CDR3 is CASSGQKFTGELFF. The CDR3 DNA follows: TGTGCCAGCAGTGGGCAGAAATTCACCGGGGAGCTGTTTTTT. This chain joins TRBV6-1 and TRBJ2-2; D unresolved. Germline loops: CDR1 MNHNS, CDR2 SASEGT. The CDR3 has 14 residues. Trimming removed 4 bases from V and 4 bases from J, with 10 bases in between.

This clonotype was counted ten times or more. The chain is built from TRBV18 and TRBJ1-2; D ambiguous. V was shortened by 3 bases and J by 0 bases, with 8 bases between the two germline ends. The CDR3 consists of 14 residues. Germline assignment: CDR1 KGHSH and CDR2 LQKENI. CDR3 sequence reads: CASSPAVSNYGYTF. The DNA of the CDR3 is TGTGCCAGCTCACCTGCAGTTTCTAACTATGGCTACACCTTC.